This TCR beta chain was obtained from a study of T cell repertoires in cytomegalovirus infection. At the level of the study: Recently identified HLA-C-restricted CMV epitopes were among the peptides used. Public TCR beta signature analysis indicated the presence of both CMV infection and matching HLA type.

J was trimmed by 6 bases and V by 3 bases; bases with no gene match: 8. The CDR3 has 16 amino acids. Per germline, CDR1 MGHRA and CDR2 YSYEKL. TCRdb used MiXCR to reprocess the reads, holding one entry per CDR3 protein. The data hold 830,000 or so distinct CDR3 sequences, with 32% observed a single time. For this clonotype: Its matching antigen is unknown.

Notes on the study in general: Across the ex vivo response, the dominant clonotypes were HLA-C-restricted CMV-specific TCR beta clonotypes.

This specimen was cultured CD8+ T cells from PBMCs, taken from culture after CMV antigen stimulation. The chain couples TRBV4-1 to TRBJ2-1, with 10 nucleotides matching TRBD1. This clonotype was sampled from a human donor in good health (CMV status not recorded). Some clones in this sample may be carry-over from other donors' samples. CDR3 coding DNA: TGCGCCAGCAGCCACCCGGGACAGGGGTCGATCAATGAGCAGTTCTTC. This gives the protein CASSHPGQGSINEQFF.